This T cell receptor beta chain was profiled in a study of CD8 T cell repertoires and HIV-1 epitope variants. V gave up 0 bases and J gave up 3 bases; unmatched junction bases: 3. CDR3 length: 15 residues. CDR1 is LGHNA, CDR2 YSLEER, per germline. Method: immunoSEQ multiplex PCR; TCRdb's copy keeps in-frame clones and lacks some. The sample includes 80,000 to 95,000 clones, around 67% seen only once; the top ten take around a quarter. The sequencing input was uncultured baseline CD8+ T cells from peripheral blood mononuclear cells (PBMCs). The chain joins TRBV4-3 to TRBJ2-3; 7 positions match TRBD1. The TCR sequence derives from a male donor with HIV. The CDR3 nucleotides read TGCGCCAGCAGCCAAGATAACAGGGGAACAGATACGCAGTATTTT. It specifies CASSQDNRGTDTQYF.